The rows below give T cell receptor beta chains drawn from one sample of a study of blood T cell repertoires in COVID-19. The repertoire was sequenced with immunoSEQ multiplex PCR; TCRdb's copy has only in-frame clones and lacks some. The data hold 200,000 or so clones, with roughly nine tenths observed a single time. The sequencing input was peripheral blood. The receptors were gathered from a woman between 45 and 60 years old with acute or convalescent COVID-19. CDR3s include the opening cysteine and the closing phenylalanine or tryptophan. The D gene is left open where the match is weak. Only some rows state a clone size, as once, few, many or a class for expanded clones.

.,TRBV7-6,.,TRBJ2-6,TGTGCCAGCAGCTTAGTTTGGGCAGGTGGGAGTCCTGGGGCCAACGTCCTGACTTTC,CASSLVWAGGSPGANVLTF
.,TRBV29-1,.,TRBJ1-2,TGCAGCGTTCCATGGGGGGGTTCAGACTATGGCTACACCTTC,CSVPWGGSDYGYTF
.,TRBV29-1,.,TRBJ1-4,TGCAGCGTAGGGGGGGTTCGAACTAATGAAAAACTGTTTTTT,CSVGGVRTNEKLFF
.,TRBV7-2,.,TRBJ2-1,TGTGCCAGCAGCCCCGCTAGAGTTGAGCAGTTCTTC,CASSPARVEQFF
.,TRBV6-2/TRBV6-3,few,TRBJ2-2,TGTGCCAGCAGCATAGGAGCGAACACCGGGGAGCTGTTTTTT,CASSIGANTGELFF
TRBD2,TRBV27,.,TRBJ2-1,TGTGCCAGCAGTTCCTTAGCGGGAGGTAACAATGAGCAGTTCTTC,CASSSLAGGNNEQFF
TRBD1,TRBV29-1,.,TRBJ1-1,TGCAGCGTCGACAAGGGGACAGAGGAAGCTTTCTTT,CSVDKGTEEAFF
.,TRBV28,.,TRBJ1-1,TGTGCCAGCAGTTCTCCCCCGGGCACTGAAGCTTTCTTT,CASSSPPGTEAFF
.,TRBV25-1,.,TRBJ1-2,TGTGCCAGCAGTCAGGGGAGTGTATCCTATGGCTACACCTTC,CASSQGSVSYGYTF
TRBD1,TRBV25-1,.,TRBJ1-6,TGTGCCAGCATGTCAGGGGGCGCGGAAACCCTCCACTTT,CASMSGGAETLHF
TRBD2,TRBV12-5,.,TRBJ2-1,TGTGCTAGTGGTTTGGCAACTAGCGGGGTGATCAATGAGCAGTTCTTC,CASGLATSGVINEQFF
TRBD1,TRBV6-5,.,TRBJ1-1,TGTGCCAGCAGTCTGCGGACAGGGTGGGGCACTGAAGCTTTCTTT,CASSLRTGWGTEAFF
.,TRBV3-1/TRBV3-2,.,TRBJ2-1,TGTGCCAGCAGCCCCGGCTCCTACAATGAGCAGTTCTTC,CASSPGSYNEQFF
.,TRBV30,.,TRBJ2-7,TGTGCCTGGATCGGTTACGAGCAGTACTTC,CAWIGYEQYF
TRBD1,TRBV7-8,.,TRBJ1-2,TGTGCCAGCAGCTTAGACCACAGGGGCATGACCTTTGTCTATGGCTACACCTTC,CASSLDHRGMTFVYGYTF